These 13 T cell receptor beta chains share one sample of origin, sequenced in a study of T cells after yellow fever vaccination. TCRdb re-called the 5' RACE reads through MiXCR, storing one row per CDR3 protein. The repertoire includes about 550,000 distinct CDR3 sequences, approximately 21% of them detected once, and about 13% sits in the top ten. This material consisted of PBMCs, taken 15 days after the yellow fever booster vaccination. These receptors all come from a young man who received the YFV17D yellow fever vaccine.

The chain recombines TRBV6-1 with TRBJ2-2; TRBD2 might be the D (6 bases). The CDR3 contains 14 residues. Deletions cut 9 bases from V and 5 bases from J, with 16 bases between. Looked up from germline, CDR1 is MNHNS and CDR2 is SASEGT. The CDR3 DNA reads as TGTGCCAGTGACCGGCTAGGGAGGACCGGGGAGCTGTTTTTT. This codes for CASDRLGRTGELFF.

This clonotype was found a few times. The rearrangement joins TRBV15 to TRBJ1-4, with D hard to call. This CDR3 spans 13 amino acids. Germline values: CDR1 LNHNV, CDR2 YYDKDF (reference sequence). Trimming left V 2 bases short and J 14 bases short, with 15 bases between. The CDR3 nucleotides read TGTGCCACCAGCAGACCCACGTCGGCGACCCTGTTTTTT. Amino acids: CATSRPTSATLFF.

V gene TRBV6-1 combines with J gene TRBJ2-7; 7 nucleotides match TRBD1. Germline trimming cut 7 bases from V and 2 bases from J; bases unmatched to any gene: 11. The CDR3 is 15 amino acids. Per the germline V gene, CDR1 is MNHNS and CDR2 is SASEGT. The chain's CDR3 is CASTQGSQGAYEQYF. For the CDR3, the DNA is TGTGCCAGCACTCAGGGGAGTCAGGGGGCCTACGAGCAGTACTTC.

This chain uses TRBV20-1 with TRBJ2-3, with TRBD2 identical over 7 bases. Germline trimming cut 0 bases from V and 0 bases from J; bases unmatched to any gene: 6. The CDR3 has 16 amino acids. Germline CDR1 and CDR2: DFQATT and SNEGSKA (reference sequence). CDR3 nucleotides: TGCAGTGCTAGAGATGTGCGGGAGACTAGCACAGATACGCAGTATTTT. It translates to CSARDVRETSTDTQYF.

This clonotype appeared a few times. The V and J genes are TRBV20-1 and TRBJ2-2, with D possibly called TRBD1 or TRBD2 (5 bases each). Germline CDR1 DFQATT, CDR2 SNEGSKA (reference sequence). V was shortened by 6 bases and J by 7 bases, with 15 bases between the two germline ends. This CDR3 has 13 residues. CDR3 bases: TGCAGTGCCCCGGGGCAGGGTAACGGGGAGCTGTTTTTT. As protein: CSAPGQGNGELFF.

This chain uses TRBV7-9 with TRBJ2-3; 11 bases line up with TRBD2. The CDR3 consists of 16 residues. The ends lost 5 bases at V and 2 bases at J; junction bases unmatched: 6. CDR1 and CDR2 (germline): SEHNR, FQNEAQ (reference sequence). CDR3 in DNA: TGTGCCAGCAGCCCACGACTAGCGGGGCTCACAGATACGCAGTATTTT. It encodes CASSPRLAGLTDTQYF.

This clonotype was observed once. The gene calls are TRBV7-2 and TRBJ2-7; the D gene is possibly TRBD1 (6 bases). Germline-derived CDR1 and CDR2 are SGHTA and FQGNSA. Trimming shortened V by 6 bases and J by 0 bases, and 9 bases separated the two germline ends. The CDR3 length is 13 residues. For the CDR3, the DNA is TGTGCCAGCAGTGACAGGACCTCCTACGAGCAGTACTTC. It translates to CASSDRTSYEQYF.

The chain employs TRBV7-2 and TRBJ2-5; D might be TRBD2 (5 bases). Germline CDR1 reads SGHTA; CDR2 reads FQGNSA. With 2 bases removed from V and 7 bases from J, the gap between germline ends came to 17 bases. The CDR3 is 15 residues long. CDR3 coding DNA: TGTGCCAGCAGCTTACGACGAGGGTCGAAGGGGACCCAGTACTTC. Residues: CASSLRRGSKGTQYF.

The rearrangement uses TRBV7-9 and TRBJ1-2; no clear D gene. In germline, CDR1 is SEHNR, CDR2 FQNEAQ (reference sequence). The CDR3 is 15 amino acids. Trimming removed 5 bases from V and 4 bases from J, with 17 bases in between. CDR3 protein: CASSQEIERTYGYTF. The CDR3 bases are TGTGCCAGCAGCCAAGAAATTGAGCGAACCTATGGCTACACCTTC.

This sequence joins TRBV19 and TRBJ2-7, with a possible D match to TRBD1 (6 bases). The CDR3 has 14 residues. CDR1 LNHDA and CDR2 SQIVND come from the germline V gene (reference sequence). The V gene lost 4 bases and the J gene lost 2 bases, with 12 bases spanning the gap. CDR3 nucleotide sequence: TGTGCCAGTAGTAGGACAGAGGCCGCCTACGAGCAGTACTTC. Translation: CASSRTEAAYEQYF.

The chain employs TRBV27 and TRBJ2-2; D gene uncertain. With 6 bases removed from V and 4 bases from J, the gap between germline ends came to 18 bases. Germline V gene data show CDR1 as MNHEY and CDR2 as SMNVEV (reference sequence). The length of the CDR3 is 16 residues. CDR3 residues: CASSPSVPLPTGELFF. The DNA for the CDR3 is TGTGCCAGCAGCCCCTCGGTCCCCCTCCCCACCGGGGAGCTGTTTTTT.

The rearrangement links TRBV6-5 to TRBJ2-7; 9 bases align to TRBD2. CDR1 and CDR2 from the germline V gene are MNHEY and SVGAGI. CDR3 length: 18 amino acids. V was pared by 2 bases and J by 2 bases, with 13 bases of the junction left unmatched. DNA of the CDR3: TGTGCCAGCAGTTACCAGACGGAGCGGGAGGAGACGGCCTACGAGCAGTACTTC. This sequence encodes CASSYQTEREETAYEQYF.

In its sample, this clonotype was seen a few times. The chain has TRBV12-3 or TRBV12-4 and TRBJ2-7, with no clear D. Trimming left V 5 bases short and J 4 bases short, with 15 bases between. The CDR3 length is 14 residues. The CDR3 nucleotides read TGTGCCAGCAGTAAAACGGACCCCCCTTACGAGCAGTACTTC. Translated: CASSKTDPPYEQYF.